This is a list of T cell receptor beta chains from one sample in a study of siplizumab effects on memory and regulatory T cells. The data were produced by immunoSEQ multiplex PCR, yet TCRdb's version contains in-frame clones alone and is incomplete. The table records roughly 80,000 clones, roughly 87% of them present only once. What was sequenced was Tregs sorted from blood. These receptors were obtained from a human donor in good health. Both conserved end residues are part of each CDR3. The D gene is left open where the match is weak. Size tells how often a clone was seen (once, few, many) or the class of an expanded clone, and some rows leave it out.

J gene | D gene | V gene | clone size | CDR3 DNA | CDR3 protein
TRBJ2-5 | . | TRBV5-1 | . | TGCGCCAGCAGCTCCGGGGAGACCCAGTACTTC | CASSSGETQYF
TRBJ2-5 | . | TRBV5-1 | . | TGCGCCAGCAGCGTCTCCACTTCAGGGACCCAGTACTTC | CASSVSTSGTQYF
TRBJ2-3 | . | TRBV5-1 | . | TGCGCCAGCAGCTCTAGCGTAGATACGCAGTATTTT | CASSSSVDTQYF
TRBJ2-5 | . | TRBV30 | . | TGTGCCTGGAGTGTACTTCGTCTAGCCGGGGAGACCCAGTACTTC | CAWSVLRLAGETQYF
TRBJ2-7 | TRBD2 | TRBV13 | many | TGTGCCAGCAAAAGGGCGACTAGCAGCTCCTACGAGCAGTACTTC | CASKRATSSSYEQYF
TRBJ1-2 | . | TRBV5-1 | . | TGCGCCAGCAGCTTGGACGAGGACTATGGCTACACCTTC | CASSLDEDYGYTF
TRBJ1-2 | . | TRBV5-1 | . | TGCGCCAGCAGCTTGGGTGGGCATGGCTACACCTTC | CASSLGGHGYTF
TRBJ1-5 | . | TRBV12-5 | . | TGTGCTAGTGGTTGGGTCAATCAGCCCCAGCATTTT | CASGWVNQPQHF
TRBJ2-2 | TRBD2 | TRBV30 | . | TGTGCCTGGGTGGGACTAGAGGGCACCGGGGAGCTGTTTTTT | CAWVGLEGTGELFF
TRBJ2-5 | . | TRBV7-2 | . | TGTGCCAGCAGCTTTGTCGGGGGCCCCCAAGAGACCCAGTACTTC | CASSFVGGPQETQYF
TRBJ2-7 | . | TRBV2 | . | TGTGCCAGCAGTGAAGAAGTCGGCAGGAGGTACGAGCAGTACTTC | CASSEEVGRRYEQYF
TRBJ2-5 | . | TRBV27 | . | TGTGCCAGCAGTTTGAGGGAGACCCAGTACTTC | CASSLRETQYF
TRBJ1-4 | TRBD1 | TRBV7-9 | . | TGTGCCAGCAGCTCCTCCGGGACAGGGCTGGGTGAAAAACTGTTTTTT | CASSSSGTGLGEKLFF
TRBJ2-3 | TRBD1 | TRBV29-1 | . | TGCAGCGTTGATCGAAGGGACAGGGGAGATAGCACAGATACGCAGTATTTT | CSVDRRDRGDSTDTQYF
TRBJ1-3 | . | TRBV11-2 | . | TGTGCCAGCAGCTTTCCGCCCCGCAGGCTCTCTGGAAACACCATATATTTT | CASSFPPRRLSGNTIYF
TRBJ2-3 | TRBD2 | TRBV9 | . | TGTGCCAGCAGCGTACTGTTTAGCGGGGGTAGCACAGATACGCAGTATTTT | CASSVLFSGGSTDTQYF
TRBJ2-2 | TRBD1 | TRBV5-6 | . | TGTGCCAGCAGCTTGCAGGGGGCGTTGACCGGGGAGCTGTTTTTT | CASSLQGALTGELFF
TRBJ1-4 | . | TRBV2 | . | TGTGCCAGCTTCCAGGGTGGGGAAAAACTGTTTTTT | CASFQGGEKLFF
TRBJ1-2 | . | TRBV29-1 | . | TGCAGCGTTAGGAAGAGTGTTATCCCTGACTATGGCTACACCTTC | CSVRKSVIPDYGYTF
TRBJ2-1 | TRBD2 | TRBV5-1 | . | TGCGCCAGCAGCACGGCCGGGACTAGCGGGGGCCCCGCCTACAATGAGCAGTTCTTC | CASSTAGTSGGPAYNEQFF
TRBJ1-1 | . | TRBV10-3 | . | TGTGCCATCAGTCCAGGTCCCCACACTGAAGCTTTCTTT | CAISPGPHTEAFF
TRBJ2-1 | . | TRBV5-1 | . | TGCGCCAGCAGCTGGGTGACGGGTACCTACAATGAGCAGTTCTTC | CASSWVTGTYNEQFF
TRBJ1-1 | . | TRBV10-3 | . | TGTGCCATCAGGGCCAGTTCGGGGGTGAACACTGAAGCTTTCTTT | CAIRASSGVNTEAFF
TRBJ2-7 | . | TRBV27 | . | TGTGCCAGCAGTTTATCGAGGGTGGCGCACGAGCAGTACTTC | CASSLSRVAHEQYF
TRBJ2-5 | . | TRBV15 | few | TGTGCCACCAGCAGCGAAGGGGGGGCTAGAGGGGAGACCCAGTACTTC | CATSSEGGARGETQYF
TRBJ2-3 | TRBD2 | TRBV27 | . | TGTGCCAGTGGGTTTGTCGGGGGGGGTTTCTGGGATACGCAGTATTTT | CASGFVGGGFWDTQYF
TRBJ1-1 | . | TRBV4-3 | . | TGCGCCAGCAGCCAGAGGGGCGGTGGTAGTGAGAACACTGAAGCTTTCTTT | CASSQRGGGSENTEAFF
TRBJ1-5 | TRBD1 | TRBV11-2 | . | TGTGCCAGCAGCTTCAACCCGACAGGGGGCGCGGGACGGAATCAGCCCCAGCATTTT | CASSFNPTGGAGRNQPQHF
TRBJ2-3 | TRBD2 | TRBV19 | medium-sized | TGTGCCAGTAGTCGACGTAGCGGGGGGGAAGATACGCAGTATTTT | CASSRRSGGEDTQYF
TRBJ1-4 | . | TRBV6-1 | . | TGTGCCAGCATCGGGTTCACGAATGAAAAACTGTTTTTT | CASIGFTNEKLFF
TRBJ1-5 | TRBD1 | TRBV12-5 | . | TGTGCTAGTGGTCTCGGACAGGGGGGAGGTCAGCCCCAGCATTTT | CASGLGQGGGQPQHF
TRBJ2-3 | TRBD2 | TRBV7-2 | . | TGTGCCAGCAGCTTTGGTAGCGGGGGAGATACGCAGTATTTT | CASSFGSGGDTQYF
TRBJ1-2 | TRBD1 | TRBV5-1 | . | TGCGCCAGCAGCTTCCGACAGGGTGAGGGCTACACCTTC | CASSFRQGEGYTF
TRBJ2-1 | TRBD2 | TRBV11-1 | . | TGTGCCAGCAGCTTAGAGCGGGGGGGCTACTACAATGAGCAGTTCTTC | CASSLERGGYYNEQFF
TRBJ1-6 | . | TRBV14 | . | TGTGCCAGCAGCCAAGACGCCTTTAATTCACCCCTCCACTTT | CASSQDAFNSPLHF
TRBJ2-2 | . | TRBV7-3 | few | TGTGCCAGCAGCTTAAGTGGATGGGACACCGGGGAGCTGTTTTTT | CASSLSGWDTGELFF
TRBJ1-4 | . | TRBV10-1 | . | TGCGCCAGCAGTGTTGCAACTAATGAAAAACTGTTTTTT | CASSVATNEKLFF
TRBJ2-1 | . | TRBV7-2 | . | TGTGCCAGCAGCTTAAGGGTTAACAATTACAATGGTGAGCAGTTCTTC | CASSLRVNNYNGEQFF
TRBJ2-7 | . | TRBV9 | . | TGTGCCAGCAGCGTAGTTGAGGTTCGGGGCGAGCAGTACTTC | CASSVVEVRGEQYF
TRBJ2-1 | TRBD1 | TRBV19 | . | TGTGCCAGTAGTACCGGGACAGGGTATCGTACTGAGCAGTTCTTC | CASSTGTGYRTEQFF
TRBJ1-4 | . | TRBV7-2 | . | TGTGCCAGCAGCTTAGGACGAGGAACTAATGAAAAACTGTTTTTT | CASSLGRGTNEKLFF
TRBJ2-1 | . | TRBV4-3 | . | TGCGCCAGCAGCCAGCGGCAAGGGACGCTCCTGGCCAATGAGCAGTTCTTC | CASSQRQGTLLANEQFF
TRBJ1-1 | . | TRBV6-5 | . | TGTGCCAGCAGGCGCTTAAACACTGAAGCTTTCTTT | CASRRLNTEAFF
TRBJ1-1 | . | TRBV15 | . | TGTGCCACCAGCAGAGGCAAGTATCCTACTTTTGAAGCTTTCTTT | CATSRGKYPTFEAFF
TRBJ1-2 | TRBD1 | TRBV7-9 | . | TGTGCCAGCAGCTTAGGGACAGGGTATGGCTACACCTTC | CASSLGTGYGYTF
TRBJ1-1 | TRBD1 | TRBV7-8 | . | TGTGCCAGCAGCTTAGTCCGCTTGACAGGGGAGAGTTTCTTT | CASSLVRLTGESFF
TRBJ2-1 | . | TRBV7-9 | . | TGTGCCAGCAGCCGAGGAGGGACGGCCTACAATGAGCAGTTCTTC | CASSRGGTAYNEQFF
TRBJ2-2 | . | TRBV6-6 | . | TGTGCCAGCAGTTCCGGACAGACAACTACCGGGGAGCTGTTTTTT | CASSSGQTTTGELFF
TRBJ2-7 | . | TRBV29-1 | . | TGCAGCGTTGTGGCAGGTCACTACGAGCAGTACTTC | CSVVAGHYEQYF
TRBJ1-3 | . | TRBV4-1 | few | TGCGCCAGCAGCCAAGATCCCCGGGGTGGTGGAAACACCATATATTTT | CASSQDPRGGGNTIYF
TRBJ1-5 | . | TRBV7-2 | few | TGTGCCAGCAGCCTCCAGGGCGAGCAGCCCCAGCATTTT | CASSLQGEQPQHF
TRBJ1-5 | . | TRBV27 | once | TGTGCCAGCAGTCCCCGGGTCCATGGGGAGCCCCAGCATTTT | CASSPRVHGEPQHF
TRBJ2-3 | . | TRBV5-4 | . | TGTGCCAGCAGTAATATAGGAGATACGCAGTATTTT | CASSNIGDTQYF